This TCR beta chain was profiled in a study of blood T cell repertoires in COVID-19. Overall study context: Sites in the United States, Italy and Spain provided acute and convalescent COVID-19 samples.

In the original analysis: Quantification of nucleated cells was approximated via reference gene primer amplification. Clones were sequenced by immunoSEQ multiplex PCR, and TCRdb holds only the in-frame ones, with some missing. That table furnishes V, J and clone size, whereas the DNA furnished D and trimming. In the table there are approximately 150,000 clones, 80% to 90% of which are singletons. CDR3 length equals 17 residues. The V gene's germline CDR1 is MGHDK and CDR2 SYGVNS. J gave up 5 bases and V 3 bases, and 14 bases lay outside the gene matches. The TCR comes from a woman aged 55-70 years with acute or convalescent COVID-19. The V gene is TRBV25-1, the J gene TRBJ1-1; 8 bases align to TRBD1. The sample taken for sequencing was peripheral blood. CDR3 protein: CASSDNNAGGAGTEAFF. As DNA, the CDR3 is TGTGCCAGCAGTGACAATAACGCAGGGGGCGCAGGGACTGAAGCTTTCTTT.